This T cell receptor beta chain emerged from a study of cytomegalovirus exposure and HLA in healthy donors. Study-wide findings and caveats: Across donors, presence/absence analyses took sequencing depth to be roughly uniform. A later analysis associated about 18,000 TCR beta sequences with HLA alleles at a 0.05 false discovery rate.

Despite likely unrecorded immune exposures, the donors were nominally healthy at the time of sampling. A single count supports this clone. The antigen remains undetermined. Germline lookup yields CDR1 SGHTA and CDR2 FQGNSA. This CDR3 is built from 15 residues. V gave up 2 bases and J gave up 8 bases, with 19 bases separating them. PCR amplification relied on 60 Vbeta primers (plus 13 Jbeta primers). Per the original methods: In a later analysis, the count reached about 82 million unique TCR beta chains, with around 10 million shared. Only in-frame clones appear in the TCRdb table, and some are missing; sequencing was by immunoSEQ multiplex PCR. Clone size and the V and J calls come from that table; the DNA yielded D and trimming. The sample lists over 150,000 clones, 70% to 80% occurring once.

Sequencing used PBMCs. The rearrangement joins TRBV7-2 to TRBJ2-7; TRBD2 might be the D (5 bases). This receptor was obtained from a young man in good health and CMV-seropositive. CDR3 sequence reads: CASSLIGESLRKQYF. The CDR3 DNA follows: TGTGCCAGCAGCTTAATCGGGGAGAGCCTACGCAAGCAGTACTTC.